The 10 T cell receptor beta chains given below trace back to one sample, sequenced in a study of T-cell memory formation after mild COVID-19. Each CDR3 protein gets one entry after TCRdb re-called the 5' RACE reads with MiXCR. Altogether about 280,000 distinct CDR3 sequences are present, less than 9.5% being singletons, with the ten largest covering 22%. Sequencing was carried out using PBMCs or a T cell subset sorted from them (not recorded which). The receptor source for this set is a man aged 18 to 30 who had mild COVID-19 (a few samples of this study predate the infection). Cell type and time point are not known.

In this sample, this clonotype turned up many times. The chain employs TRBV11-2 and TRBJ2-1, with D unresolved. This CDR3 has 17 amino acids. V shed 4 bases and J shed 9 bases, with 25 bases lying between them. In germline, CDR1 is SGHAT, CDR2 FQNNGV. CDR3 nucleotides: TGTGCCAGCAGCTCATCCAGCTTGGCCCGGGCTTCGGGTGAGCAGTTCTTC. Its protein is CASSSSSLARASGEQFF.

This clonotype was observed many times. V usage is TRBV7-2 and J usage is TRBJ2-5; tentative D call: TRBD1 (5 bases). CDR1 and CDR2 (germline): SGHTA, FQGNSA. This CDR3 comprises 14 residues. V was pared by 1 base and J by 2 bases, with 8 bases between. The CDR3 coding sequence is TGTGCCAGCAGCTTAGGGGGCTTACAAGAGACCCAGTACTTC. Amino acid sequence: CASSLGGLQETQYF.

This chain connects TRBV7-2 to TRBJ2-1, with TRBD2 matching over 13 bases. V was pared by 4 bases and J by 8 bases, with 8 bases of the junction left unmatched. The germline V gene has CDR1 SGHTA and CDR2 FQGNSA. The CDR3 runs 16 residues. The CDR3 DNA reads TGTGCCAGCAGCTCCAGACTAGCGGGGGGTAGGGATGAGCAGTTCTTC. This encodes CASSSRLAGGRDEQFF.

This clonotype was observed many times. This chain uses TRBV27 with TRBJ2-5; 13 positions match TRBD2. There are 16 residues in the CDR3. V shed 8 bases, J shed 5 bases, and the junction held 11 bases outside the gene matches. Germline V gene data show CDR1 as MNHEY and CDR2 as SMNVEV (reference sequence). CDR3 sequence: CASRRTSGGLGETQYF. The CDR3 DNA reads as TGTGCCAGCCGACGGACTAGCGGGGGTCTGGGGGAGACCCAGTACTTC.

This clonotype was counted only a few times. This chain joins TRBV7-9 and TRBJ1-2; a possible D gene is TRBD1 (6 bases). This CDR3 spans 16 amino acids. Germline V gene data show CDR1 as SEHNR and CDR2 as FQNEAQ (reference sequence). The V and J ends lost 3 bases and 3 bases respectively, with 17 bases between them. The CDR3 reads CASSFTLNREDYGYTF. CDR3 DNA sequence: TGTGCCAGCAGCTTCACGCTTAACAGGGAGGACTATGGCTACACCTTC.

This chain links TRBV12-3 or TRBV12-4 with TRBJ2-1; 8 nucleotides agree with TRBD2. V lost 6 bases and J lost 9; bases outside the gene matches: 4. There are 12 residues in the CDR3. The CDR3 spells CASSPGTSEQFF. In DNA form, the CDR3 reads TGTGCCAGCAGCCCAGGGACTAGTGAGCAGTTCTTC.

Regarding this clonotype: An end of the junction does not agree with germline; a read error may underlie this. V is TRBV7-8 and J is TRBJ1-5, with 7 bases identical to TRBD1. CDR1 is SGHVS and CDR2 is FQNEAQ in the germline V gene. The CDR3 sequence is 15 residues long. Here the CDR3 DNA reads TGTGACAGCAGCTTGCAGGGACAGAGATATCAGCCCCAGCATTTT. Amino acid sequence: CDSSLQGQRYQPQHF. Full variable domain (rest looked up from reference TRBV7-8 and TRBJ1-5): GAGVSQSPRYKVAKRGQDVALRCDPISGHVSLFWYQQALGQGPEFLTYFQNEAQLDKSGLPSDRFFAERPEGSVSTLKIQRTQQEDSAVYLCDSSLQGQRYQPQHFGDGTRLSIL.

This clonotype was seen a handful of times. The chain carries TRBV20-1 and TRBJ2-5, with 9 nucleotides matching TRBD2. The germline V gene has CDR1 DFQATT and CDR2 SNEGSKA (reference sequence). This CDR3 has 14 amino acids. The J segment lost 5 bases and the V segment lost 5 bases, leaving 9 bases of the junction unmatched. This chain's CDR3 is CSAFPASGKETQYF. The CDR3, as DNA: TGCAGTGCTTTTCCGGCTAGCGGGAAGGAGACCCAGTACTTC.

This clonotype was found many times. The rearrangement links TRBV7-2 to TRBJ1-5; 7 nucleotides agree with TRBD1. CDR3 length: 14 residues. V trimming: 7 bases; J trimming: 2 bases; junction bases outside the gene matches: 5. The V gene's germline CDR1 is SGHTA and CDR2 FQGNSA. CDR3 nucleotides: TGTGCCAGCACCGAAGGGACAGGCAATCAGCCCCAGCATTTT. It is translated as CASTEGTGNQPQHF.

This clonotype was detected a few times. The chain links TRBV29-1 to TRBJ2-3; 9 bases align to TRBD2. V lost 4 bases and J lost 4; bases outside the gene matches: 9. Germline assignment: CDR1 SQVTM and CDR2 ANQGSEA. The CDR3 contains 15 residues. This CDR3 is CSVGGGAGGADTQYF. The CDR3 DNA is TGCAGCGTTGGGGGTGGAGCGGGGGGCGCAGATACGCAGTATTTT.